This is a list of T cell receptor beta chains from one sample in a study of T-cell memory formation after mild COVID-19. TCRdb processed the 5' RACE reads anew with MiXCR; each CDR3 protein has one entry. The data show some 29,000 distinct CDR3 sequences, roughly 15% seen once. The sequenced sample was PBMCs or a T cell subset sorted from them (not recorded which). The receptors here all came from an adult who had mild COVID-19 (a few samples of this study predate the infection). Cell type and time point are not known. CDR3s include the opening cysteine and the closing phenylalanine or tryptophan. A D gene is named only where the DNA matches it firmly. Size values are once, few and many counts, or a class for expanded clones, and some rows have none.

cdr3_nt: TGTGCCAGCAGCTTGCAGTATGGCTACACCTTC
cdr3_aa: CASSLQYGYTF
d_call: -
v_call: TRBV5-6
clone_size: many
j_call: TRBJ1-2

cdr3_nt: TGTGCCAGCTCACCACGTTCAGGTGGAAATTCACCCCTCCACTTT
cdr3_aa: CASSPRSGGNSPLHF
d_call: -
v_call: TRBV18
clone_size: few
j_call: TRBJ1-6

cdr3_nt: TGTGCCAGCAGGGCTGCGGGGGGCCCGGCAGATACGCAGTATTTT
cdr3_aa: CASRAAGGPADTQYF
d_call: TRBD2
v_call: TRBV2
clone_size: many
j_call: TRBJ2-3

cdr3_nt: TGTGCCAGCAGCCCATCATTTTTAGACGAGACCCAGTACTTC
cdr3_aa: CASSPSFLDETQYF
d_call: -
v_call: TRBV9
clone_size: many
j_call: TRBJ2-5

cdr3_nt: TGTGCCAGCAGTTTAGGGAGGACTAGCGGGAGGGGTGGAAGTGAGCAGTACTTC
cdr3_aa: CASSLGRTSGRGGSEQYF
d_call: TRBD2
v_call: TRBV12-3/TRBV12-4
clone_size: many
j_call: TRBJ2-7

cdr3_nt: TGTGCCACCAGTACCGAGCAGCGGGGGGGGCTGTTTTTT
cdr3_aa: CATSTEQRGGLFF
d_call: TRBD2
v_call: TRBV24-1
clone_size: many
j_call: TRBJ2-2

cdr3_nt: TGTGCCACCAGTGATTTGAGGGGTGGCTCCTACAATGAGCAGTTCTTC
cdr3_aa: CATSDLRGGSYNEQFF
d_call: -
v_call: TRBV24-1
clone_size: many
j_call: TRBJ2-1

cdr3_nt: TGTGCCAGCAGTTACAGGGAGAACACTGAAGCTTTCTTT
cdr3_aa: CASSYRENTEAFF
d_call: -
v_call: TRBV12-3/TRBV12-4
clone_size: many
j_call: TRBJ1-1

cdr3_nt: TGTGCCAGCAGTTTGGGGGTTGGGACTTTCATACAAGAGACCCAGTACTTC
cdr3_aa: CASSLGVGTFIQETQYF
d_call: -
v_call: TRBV12-3/TRBV12-4
clone_size: many
j_call: TRBJ2-5

cdr3_nt: TGTGCCACCGGGGACCATAGCTCCTACAATGAGCAGTTCTTC
cdr3_aa: CATGDHSSYNEQFF
d_call: -
v_call: TRBV15
clone_size: many
j_call: TRBJ2-1

cdr3_nt: TGTGCCAGTAGACTAGCGGGAGAGGTTGGCACAGATACGCAGTATTTT
cdr3_aa: CASRLAGEVGTDTQYF
d_call: TRBD2
v_call: TRBV19
clone_size: many
j_call: TRBJ2-3

cdr3_nt: TGTGCCAGCAGTCAAAGGAACACCGGGGAGCTGTTTTTT
cdr3_aa: CASSQRNTGELFF
d_call: -
v_call: TRBV7-2
clone_size: many
j_call: TRBJ2-2

cdr3_nt: TGCAGCGTTGACGGCCTAGGCACCGGGGAGCTGTTTTTT
cdr3_aa: CSVDGLGTGELFF
d_call: -
v_call: TRBV29-1
clone_size: -
j_call: TRBJ2-2